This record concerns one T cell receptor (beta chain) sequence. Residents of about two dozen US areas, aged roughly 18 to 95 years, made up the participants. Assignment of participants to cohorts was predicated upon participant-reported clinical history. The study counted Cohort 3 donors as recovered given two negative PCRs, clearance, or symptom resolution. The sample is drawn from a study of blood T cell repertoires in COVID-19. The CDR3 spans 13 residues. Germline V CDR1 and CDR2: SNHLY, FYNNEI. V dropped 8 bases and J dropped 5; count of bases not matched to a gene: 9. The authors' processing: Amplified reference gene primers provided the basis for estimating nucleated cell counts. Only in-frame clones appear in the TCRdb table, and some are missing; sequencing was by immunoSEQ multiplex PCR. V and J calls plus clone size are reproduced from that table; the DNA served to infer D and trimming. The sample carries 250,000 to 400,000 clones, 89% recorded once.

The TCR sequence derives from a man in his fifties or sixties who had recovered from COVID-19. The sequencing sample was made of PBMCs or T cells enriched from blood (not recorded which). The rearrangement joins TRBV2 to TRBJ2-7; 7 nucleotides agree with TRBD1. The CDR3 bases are TGTGCCAGCGGGGGACAGAGAGCAAACGAGCAGTACTTC. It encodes CASGGQRANEQYF.